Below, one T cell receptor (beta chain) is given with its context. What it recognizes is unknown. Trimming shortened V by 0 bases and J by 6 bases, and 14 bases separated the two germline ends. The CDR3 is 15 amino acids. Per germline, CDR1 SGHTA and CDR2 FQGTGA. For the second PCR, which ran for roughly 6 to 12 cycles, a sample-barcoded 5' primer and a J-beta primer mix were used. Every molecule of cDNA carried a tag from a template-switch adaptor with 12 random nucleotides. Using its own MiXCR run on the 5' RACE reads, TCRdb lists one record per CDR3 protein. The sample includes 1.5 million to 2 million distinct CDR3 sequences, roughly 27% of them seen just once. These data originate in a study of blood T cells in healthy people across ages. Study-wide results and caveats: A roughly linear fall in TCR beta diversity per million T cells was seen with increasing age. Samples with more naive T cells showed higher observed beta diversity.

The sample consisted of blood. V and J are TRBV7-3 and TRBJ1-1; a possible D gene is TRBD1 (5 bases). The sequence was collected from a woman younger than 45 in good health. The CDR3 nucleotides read TGTGCCAGCAGCTTAACTTCCAGGGCTGGGGCTGAAGCTTTCTTT. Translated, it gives CASSLTSRAGAEAFF.